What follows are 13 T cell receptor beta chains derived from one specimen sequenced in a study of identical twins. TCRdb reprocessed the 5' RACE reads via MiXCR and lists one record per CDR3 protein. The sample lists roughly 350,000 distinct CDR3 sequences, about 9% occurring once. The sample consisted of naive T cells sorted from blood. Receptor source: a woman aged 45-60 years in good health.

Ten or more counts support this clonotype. CDR3 amino acids: CASSGAGLALQETQYF. In DNA form, the CDR3 reads TGTGCCAGCAGTGGTGCAGGACTAGCCTTACAAGAGACCCAGTACTTC. V is TRBV25-1 and J is TRBJ2-5; 8 bases line up with TRBD2. The CDR3 length is 16 residues. CDR1 and CDR2 (germline): MGHDK, SYGVNS. V gave up 4 bases and J gave up 2 bases; unmatched junction bases: 9.

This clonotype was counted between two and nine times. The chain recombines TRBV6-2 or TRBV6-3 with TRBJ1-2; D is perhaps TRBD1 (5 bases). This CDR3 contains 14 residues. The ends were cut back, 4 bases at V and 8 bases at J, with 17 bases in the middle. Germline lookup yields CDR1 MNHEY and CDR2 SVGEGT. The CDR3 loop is CASSWSRAVGGYTF. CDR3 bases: TGTGCCAGCAGTTGGAGCAGGGCCGTTGGCGGCTACACCTTC.

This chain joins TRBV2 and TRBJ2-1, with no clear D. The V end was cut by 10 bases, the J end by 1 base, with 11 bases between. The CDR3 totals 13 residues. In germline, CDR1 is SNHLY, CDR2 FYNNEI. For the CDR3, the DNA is TGTGCCATCCCGAGTGTTTCCTACAATGAGCAGTTCTTC. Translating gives CAIPSVSYNEQFF.

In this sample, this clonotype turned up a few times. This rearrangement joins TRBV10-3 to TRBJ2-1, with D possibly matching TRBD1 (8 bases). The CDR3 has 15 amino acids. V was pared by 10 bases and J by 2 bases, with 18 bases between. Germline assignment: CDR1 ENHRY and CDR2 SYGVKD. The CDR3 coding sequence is TGTGCCACCTGGAAACAGGGGGGGACCTACAATGAGCAGTTCTTC. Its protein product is CATWKQGGTYNEQFF.

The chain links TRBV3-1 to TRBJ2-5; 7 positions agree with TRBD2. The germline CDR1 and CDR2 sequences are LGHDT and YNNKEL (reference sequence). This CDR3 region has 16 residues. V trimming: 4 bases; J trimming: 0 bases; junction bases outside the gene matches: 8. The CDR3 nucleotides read TGTGCCAGCAGCCTAGTGGGGGAGGGAGACCAAGAGACCCAGTACTTC. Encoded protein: CASSLVGEGDQETQYF.

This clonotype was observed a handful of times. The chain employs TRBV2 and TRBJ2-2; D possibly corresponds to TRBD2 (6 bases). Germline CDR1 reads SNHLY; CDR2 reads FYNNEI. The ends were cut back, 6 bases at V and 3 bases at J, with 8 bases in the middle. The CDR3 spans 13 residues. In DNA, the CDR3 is TGTGCCAGCAGAGGGGACTACACCGGGGAGCTGTTTTTT. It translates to CASRGDYTGELFF.

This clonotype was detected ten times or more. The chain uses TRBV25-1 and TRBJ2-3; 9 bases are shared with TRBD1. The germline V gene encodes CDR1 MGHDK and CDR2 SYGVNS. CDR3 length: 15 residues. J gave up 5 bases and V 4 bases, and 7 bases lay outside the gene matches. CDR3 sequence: CASSVWTGVEDTQYF. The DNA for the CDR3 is TGTGCCAGCAGTGTATGGACAGGGGTAGAAGATACGCAGTATTTT.

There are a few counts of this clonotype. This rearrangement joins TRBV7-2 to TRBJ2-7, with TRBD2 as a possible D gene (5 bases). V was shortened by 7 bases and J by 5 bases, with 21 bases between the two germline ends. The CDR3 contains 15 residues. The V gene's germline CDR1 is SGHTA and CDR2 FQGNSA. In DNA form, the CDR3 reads TGTGCCAGCACCCTAGAGGTAGGAGGTGGCCACGAGCAGTACTTC. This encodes CASTLEVGGGHEQYF.

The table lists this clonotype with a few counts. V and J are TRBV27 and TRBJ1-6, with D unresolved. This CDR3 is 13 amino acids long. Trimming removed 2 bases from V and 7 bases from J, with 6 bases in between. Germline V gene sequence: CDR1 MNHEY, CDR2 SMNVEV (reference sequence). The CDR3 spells CASSLMGNSPLHF. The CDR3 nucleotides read TGTGCCAGCAGTTTAATGGGCAATTCACCCCTCCACTTT.

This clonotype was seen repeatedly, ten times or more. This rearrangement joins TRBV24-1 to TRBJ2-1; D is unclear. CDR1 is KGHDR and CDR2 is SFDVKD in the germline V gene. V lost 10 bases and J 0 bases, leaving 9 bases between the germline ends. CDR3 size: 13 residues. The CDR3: CATNEDSYNEQFF. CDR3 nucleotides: TGTGCCACAAACGAAGACTCCTACAATGAGCAGTTCTTC.

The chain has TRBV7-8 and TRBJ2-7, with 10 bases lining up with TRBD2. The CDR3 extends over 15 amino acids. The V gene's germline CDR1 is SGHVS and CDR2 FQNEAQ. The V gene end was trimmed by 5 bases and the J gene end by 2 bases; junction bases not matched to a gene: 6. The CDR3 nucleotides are TGTGCCAGCAGCCCCCTTAGCGGGGGGCCCTACGAGCAGTACTTC. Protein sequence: CASSPLSGGPYEQYF.

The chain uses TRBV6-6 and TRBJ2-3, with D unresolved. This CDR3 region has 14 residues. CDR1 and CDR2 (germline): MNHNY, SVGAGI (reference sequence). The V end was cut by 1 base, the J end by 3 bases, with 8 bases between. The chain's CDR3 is CASSYFRVTDTQYF. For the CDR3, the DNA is TGTGCCAGCAGTTACTTTAGGGTTACAGATACGCAGTATTTT.

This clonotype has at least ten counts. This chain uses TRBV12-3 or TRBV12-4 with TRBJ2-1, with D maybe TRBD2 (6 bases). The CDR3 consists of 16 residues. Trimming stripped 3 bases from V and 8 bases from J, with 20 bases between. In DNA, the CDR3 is TGTGCCAGCAGTTTCAGTGCCTTGGGACTTACGGATGAGCAGTTCTTC. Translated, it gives CASSFSALGLTDEQFF.